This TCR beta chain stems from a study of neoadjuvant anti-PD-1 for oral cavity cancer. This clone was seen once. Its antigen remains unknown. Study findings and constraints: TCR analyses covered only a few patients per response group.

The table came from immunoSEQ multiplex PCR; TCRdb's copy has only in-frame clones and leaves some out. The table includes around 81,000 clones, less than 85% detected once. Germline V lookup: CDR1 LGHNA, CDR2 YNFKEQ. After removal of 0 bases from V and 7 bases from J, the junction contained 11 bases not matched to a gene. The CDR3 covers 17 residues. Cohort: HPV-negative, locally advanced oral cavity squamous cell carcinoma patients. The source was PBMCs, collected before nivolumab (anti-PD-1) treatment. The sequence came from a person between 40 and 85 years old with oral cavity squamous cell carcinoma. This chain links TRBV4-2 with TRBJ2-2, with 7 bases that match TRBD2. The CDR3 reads CASSQEAGLGVGGELFF. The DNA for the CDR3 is TGTGCCAGCAGCCAAGAGGCCGGACTAGGAGTGGGCGGGGAGCTGTTTTTT.